This T cell receptor (beta chain) was profiled in a study of T cells in narcolepsy. Study-wide results and limits: Some memory CD4+ repertoires had no autoreactive clone sequences. Blood of same and different patients, but not healthy controls, reportedly held recurring autoreactive clonotypes.

Comment on this clone: Its target is not known.

Profiled with immunoSEQ multiplex PCR; TCRdb holds only in-frame clones, not every one. Among approximately 10,000 clones listed, around 94% were seen once. Trimming pared 6 bases from V and 0 bases from J, leaving 12 bases between. CDR1 is LNHDA and CDR2 is SQIVND in the germline V gene (reference sequence). This CDR3 spans 15 amino acids. The sequencing input was CD45RA- memory CD4+ T cells from PBMCs. The TCR originated in a human donor with narcolepsy. The rearrangement uses TRBV19 and TRBJ2-1; possibly TRBD1 or TRBD2 for D (6 bases each). The CDR3 is CASSGGGISYNEQFF. Written as DNA, the CDR3 is TGTGCCAGTAGCGGGGGCGGGATCTCCTACAATGAGCAGTTCTTC. The complete variable domain, with remaining parts taken from reference TRBV19 and TRBJ2-1, reads DGGITQSPKYLFRKEGQNVTLSCEQNLNHDAMYWYRQDPGQGLRLIYYSQIVNDFQKGDIAEGYSVSREKKESFPLTVTSAQKNPTAFYLCASSGGGISYNEQFFGPGTRLTVL.